The 26 T cell receptor beta chains presented below share a single source sample, sequenced in a study of T cell responses to AZD1222 COVID-19 vaccine. The table came from immunoSEQ multiplex PCR; TCRdb's copy has only in-frame clones and leaves some out. The table has just under 150,000 clones, roughly 90% seen once; the top ten hold roughly 1.7%. Here the sequenced sample was peripheral blood, taken 28 days after the second AZD1222 dose. Receptors were obtained from an adult who received the AZD1222 COVID-19 vaccine.

The rearrangement uses TRBV30 and TRBJ1-1; D gene uncertain. Looked up from germline, CDR1 is GTSNPN and CDR2 is SVGIG (reference sequence). This CDR3 contains 13 residues. With 0 bases removed from V and 7 bases from J, the gap between germline ends came to 12 bases. The CDR3 loop reads CAWSVVGYVEAFF. The CDR3 nucleotides are TGTGCCTGGAGTGTAGTAGGGTACGTTGAAGCTTTCTTT.

The chain recombines TRBV5-8 with TRBJ2-3, with D unclear. In germline, CDR1 is SGHTS, CDR2 YDEGEE. V was cut by 0 bases and J by 0 bases, with 8 bases left in between. The CDR3 totals 15 residues. The CDR3 DNA sequence: TGTGCCAGCAGCTTGGTCTACAAAAGCACAGATACGCAGTATTTT. Amino acids: CASSLVYKSTDTQYF.

The chain has TRBV30 and TRBJ1-1; D gene ambiguous. Between the trimmed V and J ends, which lost 4 bases and 5 bases, there was a span of 14 bases. Germline V CDR1 and CDR2: GTSNPN, SVGIG (reference sequence). CDR3 size: 13 residues. The CDR3 DNA is TGTGCCTGGAAGAAGCAGGTGGGTACTGAAGCTTTCTTT. Protein sequence: CAWKKQVGTEAFF.

This clone was counted a few times. The rearrangement uses TRBV2 and TRBJ1-2; 10 bases match TRBD1. V was pared by 4 bases and J by 8 bases, with 10 bases of the junction left unmatched. CDR3 length: 15 amino acids. Germline V gene lookup returns CDR1 SNHLY and CDR2 FYNNEI. CDR3 DNA sequence: TGTGCCAGCAGTGTCCTTTCCGGGACAGGGGAAGGCTACACCTTC. This codes for CASSVLSGTGEGYTF.

The rearrangement uses TRBV3-1 (or the pseudogene TRBV3-2) and TRBJ1-4, with D tentatively TRBD1 (6 bases). This CDR3 has 16 amino acids. Germline CDR1 LGHDT, CDR2 YNNKEL (reference sequence). The V gene lost 6 bases and the J gene lost 1 base, with 15 bases spanning the gap. As DNA, the CDR3 is TGTGCCAGCAGTAAACAGGACAGCATAACTAATGAAAAACTGTTTTTT. Amino acid sequence: CASSKQDSITNEKLFF.

The gene calls are TRBV4-3 and TRBJ1-3; no clear D gene. Germline-derived CDR1 and CDR2 are LGHNA and YSLEER. Trimming left V 2 bases short and J 0 bases short, with 8 bases between. The CDR3 is made up of 15 amino acids. CDR3 amino acids: CASSQYIGSGNTIYF. The CDR3 DNA reads TGCGCCAGCAGCCAATACATCGGCTCTGGAAACACCATATATTTT.

The chain has TRBV2 and TRBJ2-2; 10 bases are a match to TRBD1. Germline V gives CDR1 SNHLY, CDR2 FYNNEI. This CDR3 comprises 14 residues. Trimming at V came to 6 bases and at J to 5 bases, leaving 3 bases not matched to a gene. The CDR3 nucleotides read TGTGCCAGCAGGAGGACAGGGGGGACCGGGGAGCTGTTTTTT. Amino acids: CASRRTGGTGELFF.

V is TRBV27 and J is TRBJ2-1; D remains unclear. The CDR3 extends over 16 amino acids. CDR1 is MNHEY, CDR2 SMNVEV, per germline (reference sequence). V lost 7 bases and J 7 bases, leaving 23 bases between the germline ends. The CDR3 loop is CASTKAPIVSRNEQFF. CDR3 sequence (DNA): TGTGCCAGCACGAAGGCGCCCATAGTTTCTAGGAATGAGCAGTTCTTC.

This chain joins TRBV4-1 and TRBJ2-1; D may be TRBD2 (6 bases). Germline assignment: CDR1 MGHRA and CDR2 YSYEKL. This CDR3 is 15 amino acids long. The V and J ends lost 3 bases and 1 base respectively, with 10 bases between them. CDR3 nucleotide sequence: TGCGCCAGCAGCCAGGAGGGTACTTCCTACAATGAGCAGTTCTTC. It yields the protein CASSQEGTSYNEQFF.

This rearrangement joins TRBV4-3 to TRBJ2-1; no reliable D call. Trimming removed 0 bases from V and 4 bases from J, with 19 bases in between. There are 18 residues in the CDR3. Germline V gives CDR1 LGHNA, CDR2 YSLEER. CDR3 in amino acids: CASSQDLTVRTPYNEQFF. The CDR3 nucleotides read TGCGCCAGCAGCCAAGACCTAACTGTAAGGACGCCTTACAATGAGCAGTTCTTC.

The chain carries TRBV6-6 and TRBJ1-5; TRBD1 aligns across 7 bases. This CDR3 region has 16 residues. The J segment lost 4 bases and the V segment lost 2 bases, leaving 8 bases of the junction unmatched. Germline-derived CDR1 and CDR2 are MNHNY and SVGAGI (reference sequence). The CDR3 sequence is CASSYMGQRLNQPQHF. The CDR3 DNA reads TGTGCCAGCAGTTACATGGGACAGAGACTTAATCAGCCCCAGCATTTT.

V gene TRBV27 combines with J gene TRBJ1-1; D gene ambiguous. CDR1 and CDR2 from the germline V gene are MNHEY and SMNVEV (reference sequence). V was pared by 2 bases and J by 2 bases, with 15 bases between. The CDR3 totals 16 residues. In DNA form, the CDR3 reads TGTGCCAGCAGTTTACCCCCTTCCAGCACTAACACTGAAGCTTTCTTT. This encodes CASSLPPSSTNTEAFF.

In nucleotides, the CDR3 is TGTGCCAGCAGTCCTTCGATCCCTCCCTACGAGCAGTACTTC. As protein: CASSPSIPPYEQYF. The chain links TRBV28 to TRBJ2-7; D not resolved. The V gene lost 5 bases and the J gene lost 2 bases, with 13 bases spanning the gap. The CDR3 totals 14 residues. CDR1 and CDR2 from the germline V gene are MDHEN and SYDVKM.

The V gene is TRBV27, the J gene TRBJ2-1, with TRBD2 matching 7 bases. The germline V gene encodes CDR1 MNHEY and CDR2 SMNVEV (reference sequence). The junction had 5 bases not matched to a gene; V was cut back by 3 bases and J by 3 bases. This CDR3 is built from 15 residues. DNA for the CDR3: TGTGCCAGCAGTTTTGAAGCGGGACTCTACAATGAGCAGTTCTTC. It encodes CASSFEAGLYNEQFF.

The J gene is TRBJ2-7, the V gene TRBV6-2 or TRBV6-3, with no clear D. Trimming took off 4 bases at V and 0 bases at J, with 1 base between the two ends. The CDR3 loop spans 11 amino acids. Germline assignment: CDR1 MNHEY and CDR2 SVGEGT. CDR3 nucleotide sequence: TGTGCCAGCAGTTTCTCCTACGAGCAGTACTTC. It translates to CASSFSYEQYF.

The V and J genes are TRBV3-1 (or the pseudogene TRBV3-2) and TRBJ2-5, with 9 bases fitting TRBD2. In germline, CDR1 is LGHDT, CDR2 YNNKEL (reference sequence). The trim removed 0 bases at V and 3 bases at J, leaving 20 bases unmatched. There are 21 residues in the CDR3. The CDR3 bases are TGTGCCAGCAGCCAAGATCGAGTTCTAGCGGGACCGTCCCGGGGGGAAGAGACCCAGTACTTC. Protein sequence: CASSQDRVLAGPSRGEETQYF.

The rearrangement links TRBV2 to TRBJ2-7; 14 bases map to TRBD2. V shed 8 bases, J shed 4 bases, and the junction held 4 bases outside the gene matches. The CDR3 extends over 14 amino acids. Per the germline V gene, CDR1 is SNHLY and CDR2 is FYNNEI. CDR3 bases: TGTGCCAGCCATGGACTAGCGGGAGGTTACGAGCAGTACTTC. Translating it yields CASHGLAGGYEQYF.

This sequence joins TRBV4-1 and TRBJ1-2; 10 nucleotides agree with TRBD1. V dropped 0 bases and J dropped 5; count of bases not matched to a gene: 12. CDR3 length equals 18 residues. Germline V gene sequence: CDR1 MGHRA, CDR2 YSYEKL. CDR3 sequence (DNA): TGCGCCAGCAGCCAAGATGGGGACAGGGGCCCTGGTTCATATGGCTACACCTTC. This encodes CASSQDGDRGPGSYGYTF.

This clone has just one count. The chain has TRBV10-3 and TRBJ1-1; 10 nucleotides line up with TRBD1. This CDR3 is 14 amino acids long. The germline CDR1 and CDR2 sequences are ENHRY and SYGVKD. With V trimmed by 5 bases and J by 5 bases, 5 bases remained unmatched. The CDR3: CAISNPGQGTEAFF. The CDR3 DNA is TGTGCCATCAGTAACCCGGGACAGGGGACTGAAGCTTTCTTT.

V usage is TRBV18 and J usage is TRBJ2-6, with a possible D match to TRBD1 (5 bases). V gave up 6 bases and J gave up 0 bases, with 12 bases separating them. CDR1 is KGHSH and CDR2 is LQKENI in the germline V gene. This CDR3 has 16 residues. DNA of the CDR3: TGTGCCAGCTCCCAGGGATTGGACTCTGGGGCCAACGTCCTGACTTTC. It encodes CASSQGLDSGANVLTF.

This chain links TRBV7-8 with TRBJ2-1; TRBD1 agrees at 8 bases. Trimming took 5 bases from V and 4 from J; bases not matched to a gene: 10. The CDR3 consists of 16 residues. Germline CDR1 is SGHVS and CDR2 is FQNEAQ. CDR3 loop: CASSLSRTGRYNEQFF. CDR3 nucleotides: TGTGCCAGCAGCCTCTCGAGGACAGGGCGATACAATGAGCAGTTCTTC.

The J gene is TRBJ2-1, the V gene TRBV7-9; either TRBD1 or TRBD2 may fit D (5 bases each). Per germline, CDR1 SEHNR and CDR2 FQNEAQ (reference sequence). This CDR3 is built from 15 residues. The V end was cut by 2 bases, the J end by 6 bases, with 14 bases between. This CDR3 reads CASSLSEGYGNEQFF. The CDR3 nucleotides are TGTGCCAGCAGCTTATCAGAGGGGTATGGCAATGAGCAGTTCTTC.

The gene calls are TRBV29-1 and TRBJ1-3; 7 bases align to TRBD1. The CDR3 contains 15 residues. Trimming cost V 6 bases and J 0 bases; bases outside gene matches: 8. Germline lookup yields CDR1 SQVTM and CDR2 ANQGSEA. The CDR3 sequence is CSVGEQGSSGNTIYF. CDR3 coding DNA: TGCAGCGTGGGAGAACAGGGGAGCTCTGGAAACACCATATATTTT.

The chain recombines TRBV7-2 with TRBJ1-5; tentatively, D is TRBD1 (5 bases). CDR1 is SGHTA, CDR2 FQGNSA, per germline. The CDR3 sequence is 16 residues long. Trimming shortened V by 2 bases and J by 1 base, and 12 bases separated the two germline ends. CDR3 coding DNA: TGTGCCAGCAGCTTATTGGGGCTAAACAGCAATCAGCCCCAGCATTTT. This translates into CASSLLGLNSNQPQHF.

The J gene is TRBJ2-1, the V gene TRBV27; perhaps D is TRBD1 or TRBD2 (5 bases each). The length of the CDR3 is 15 residues. Germline V gene data show CDR1 as MNHEY and CDR2 as SMNVEV (reference sequence). V lost 5 bases to trimming and J lost 4 bases, with 15 bases between them. The CDR3 region has the DNA TGTGCCAGCAGTCAATCCGGGACCGCTTACAATGAGCAGTTCTTC. The encoded protein is CASSQSGTAYNEQFF.

The chain joins TRBV5-4 to TRBJ1-5; maybe TRBD1 (5 bases). Trimming pared 4 bases from V and 0 bases from J, leaving 20 bases between. Germline-derived CDR1 and CDR2 are SGHNT and YYREEE (reference sequence). CDR3 length: 18 amino acids. The CDR3, as DNA: TGTGCCAGCAGCCCCAAACTTCCCAGGGTACGTAGCAATCAGCCCCAGCATTTT. Protein: CASSPKLPRVRSNQPQHF.